This TCR beta chain derives from a study of cytomegalovirus exposure and HLA in healthy donors (dated by TCRdb to 2017 to 2019). A note on the overall study: An earlier analysis of roughly 630 of the donors reported approximately 300 Gb of sequence data and around 120 million unique TCR beta sequences from some 180 million T cells. Rather than drawing on any new phenotypic data, the later analysis identified candidate immune exposures from TCR beta sequences and the way those sequences occurred across donors. Of the 300 to 400 genotyped donors, about 80% fell in the genetic ancestry cluster associated with self-reported Caucasian donors. A separate validation cohort of 100 to 150 different subjects was used in addition to the roughly 620-subject first cohort. All discovery cohort repertoires had been generated on a single sequencing platform. A later genetic analysis took genome-wide SNP genotypes for about 65% of the 666 donors and used that subset as a discovery cohort. Donor age, sex, ethnicity and CMV serostatus were collected together with the repertoire data. To decide whether each TCR beta V gene segment behaved as functional or pseudogenic, an earlier analysis of nearly 600 of the donors relied on high-throughput TCR beta sequencing. Four or five DR-DQ haplotypes were handled as single units for association and clustering, since linkage in the cohort was strong. In a later analysis, previously published TCR beta repertoires from 600 to 850 donors were re-analyzed and high-resolution HLA genotyping was added so that TCR occurrence patterns could be studied. The study aimed to test whether cataloging public T cell receptors could reveal signatures of past pathogen exposure. An early release covering roughly 640 HLA-typed donors comprised roughly 300 gigabases of sequencing data and around 86 million unique TCR sequences. The T cell repertoires of around 730 subjects were profiled by immunosequencing and related to cytomegalovirus serostatus. To predict cytomegalovirus infection status, the study combined high-throughput TCR immunosequencing, statistical association of individual TCRs with disease status, and machine learning. Among 300 to 500 genotyped donors of the cohort, an average of approximately 240,000 unique TCR beta nucleotide sequences was sequenced per donor, of which approximately 19% were non-productive. Typing coverage differed by locus: A, B, C, DRB1 and DQB1 were typed in roughly 629-630 donors, DQA1 in about 500, DPA1 in some 570, and DPB1 in around 440. HLA typing covered class I and class II loci at four-digit resolution. Broad study findings and their caveats: The presence/absence analyses assumed that sequencing depth was roughly uniform across donors, and that assumption may not be true. The classifier was reported to diagnose cytomegalovirus status with high specificity and sensitivity in both the original cohort and the validation cohort. In a later analysis, most CMV-associated TCR beta chains were found to appear HLA-restricted, with HLA associations seemingly driven largely by CMV exposure. In a later analysis, several top co-occurrence clusters were reported to appear linked to parvovirus B19, influenza, CMV and Epstein-Barr virus. A further reported finding was that TCR beta sequences accurately predicted the HLA-A and HLA-B alleles for most subjects in the first cohort. In vitro tests confirmed that a few of the cytomegalovirus-associated TCR beta chains recognize cytomegalovirus antigens. Correlated functional status among segregating V segments might reflect linkage disequilibrium, but an unknown experimental factor could not be ruled out. CMV serostatus was the only immune exposure information available for the cohort. A later genetic analysis reported fewer N-insertions in productive TCRs among donors in an Asian-associated ancestry cluster than the roughly 620-donor mean. In this cohort, only TCR beta chains were sequenced, and detectable features were limited by the absence of alpha or paired-chain data. V-gene and J-gene trimming of TCR beta chains was associated with a missense DCLRE1C variant in a later genetic analysis, and the association was replicated in an independent cohort. In an earlier analysis of about 600 of the donors, most TCR beta V segments appeared in productive rearrangements about 90% or about 30% of the time, broadly matching IMGT annotations. Because HLA typing was unavailable for some donors at each locus, only the typed subset was used in association tests. According to the authors, the approach could potentially be generalized to other disease states and immunological phenotypes. Because the 87-base-pair reads could not distinguish some IMGT-functional V segments, including TRBV6-2 and TRBV6-3, those segments were excluded. At a false discovery rate of 0.05, a later analysis linked fewer than 20,000 TCR beta sequences to specific HLA alleles. In a later analysis, HLA-associated TCR beta chains were found to be more clonally expanded and to have lower generation probabilities than equally common non-associated chains. Approximately 18 rarely observed V segments, including chromosome 9 orphons, were excluded from the earlier analysis of several hundred of the donors because counts were too low. In the study, approximately 150 TCR beta chains were listed as associated with cytomegalovirus. Assigning TCR associations to individual alleles was difficult when HLA alleles, especially DR and DQ, strongly co-occurred. The sequencing pipeline was judged likely to have produced a cluster of highly shared sequence variants as a technical artifact. Most TCR sequences were seen in very few donors, while some public TCRs were found in many individuals. In a later analysis, TCR association rates were found to vary across HLA loci, with the most associated TCRs seen for DRB1 alleles and the fewest for HLA-C alleles.

CDR1 and CDR2, per the germline V gene, are SNHLY and FYNNEI. From cysteine to phenylalanine, the CDR3 is 14 amino acids long. Kept here is only the CDR3 DNA, which spans 42 bases and is read in frame from base 1. Trimming takes 4 bases from V and 4 bases from J, and the germline ends sit 13 bases apart. The cohort consisted of approximately 690 healthy bone marrow donors. At the time of sampling, all cohort members were nominally healthy, though unrecorded immune exposures were likely present. The donor tested CMV seropositive, placing the donor among the 289 seropositive members of the cohort. Each donor provided a peripheral blood sample, and peripheral blood mononuclear cells were used for TCR beta sequencing. Genomic DNA extraction from the blood cell samples was performed with the Qiagen DNeasy Blood Extraction Kit. Regarding this clone: This clone's antigen is unknown. No much larger clone is present one base from it, and per-base qualities are unavailable.

Preparation of the library involved the immunoSEQ multiplex PCR assay. For the multiplex PCR, a mixture combining 60 forward primers for TCR Vbeta segments and 13 reverse primers for TCR Jbeta segments was used. A multiplex PCR assay on genomic DNA amplified the CDR3 region of rearranged TCR beta genes. On the Illumina HiSeq System, the amplified TCR beta libraries were sequenced as 87-base-pair reads. In the original analysis: Across the roughly 670 repertoires, a later analysis counted tens of millions of unique TCR beta chains, roughly 11 million of which were shared by at least two donors. Raw reads were error-corrected and collapsed into unique sequences with a nearest-neighbor algorithm that merged closely related sequences to remove PCR and sequencing errors. Alignment of CDR3 sequences to IMGT reference sequences was used to assign V, D and J gene segments. For a sequence to be retained, a match of at least six nucleotides was required to both a V gene segment and a J gene segment. A rearrangement was called productive if the CDR3 had no stop codons and remained in frame with V and J, and every other rearrangement was called non-productive. Following IMGT convention, CDR3 was defined as the stretch from the second conserved V-encoded cysteine up to the conserved J-encoded phenylalanine. Sequences without an unambiguous match to a single V gene segment were excluded from the earlier analysis of 500 to 700 of the donors. In an earlier analysis of some 590 of the donors, V segments were called functional above 56.7% productive rearrangements and were called segregating when the between-donor standard deviation exceeded 5%. A statistical classification framework was developed to diagnose cytomegalovirus status using the catalog of TCR beta chain sequences. A later analysis assigned V and J genes by comparing TCR nucleotide sequences with IMGT/GENE-DB human TR gene sequences. Using the TCRdist pipeline, a later analysis assigned CDR3 sequences along with most-parsimonious VDJ recombination scenarios. In a later analysis, every TCR beta chain was defined by the combination of its CDR3 amino acid sequence and its V-gene family, and reads without a unique V-gene family were dropped. A later analysis removed 550 to 700 highly shared, low-generation-probability nucleotide sequences to deal with suspected cross-contamination and a sequencing artifact. A later analysis calculated a clonal expansion index for each public chain from normalized within-repertoire ranks of inferred template counts. In a later analysis, generation probabilities were computed using a VDJ recombination model fitted to out-of-frame rearrangements, and the results were checked against IGoR. A later analysis scored TCR-TCR, TCR-HLA and TCR-CMV co-occurrence with hypergeometric tests, applying a repertoire-size bias correction to TCR pairs. A later analysis estimated false discovery rates by permuting HLA or CMV assignments 20 times. In a later analysis, co-occurring TCRs were grouped with DBSCAN, and TCRdist sequence similarity was added when clustering was performed within HLA-allele-positive subsets. Repertoires with fewer than 30,000 or more than 120,000 public chains, plus five repertoires with anomalous nucleotide sharing, were excluded from co-occurrence clustering. In TCRdb, the immuneACCESS table is reduced to in-frame sequences with V and J assigned. These tables do not hold every clone; where another copy was compared, an unresolved V gene accounts for under half, and the others remain unexplained. V, J and clone size are taken as reported in that table, and D and trimming were inferred from the DNA itself. The sample table holds around 120,000 clones, of which about 80% were seen once. The ten largest clones take up 30% of the sample.

The sequenced material came from PBMCs. The rearranged chain carries TRBV2 and TRBJ2-5; TRBD1 is a weak D gene call, 5 bases matching. The sequence derives from a man between 60 and 75 years old in good health and CMV-seropositive. In nucleotides, the sequence is TGTGCCAGCAGTGCTTCAGGGTACGGAGAGACCCAGTACTTC. Translation gives CASSASGYGETQYF.